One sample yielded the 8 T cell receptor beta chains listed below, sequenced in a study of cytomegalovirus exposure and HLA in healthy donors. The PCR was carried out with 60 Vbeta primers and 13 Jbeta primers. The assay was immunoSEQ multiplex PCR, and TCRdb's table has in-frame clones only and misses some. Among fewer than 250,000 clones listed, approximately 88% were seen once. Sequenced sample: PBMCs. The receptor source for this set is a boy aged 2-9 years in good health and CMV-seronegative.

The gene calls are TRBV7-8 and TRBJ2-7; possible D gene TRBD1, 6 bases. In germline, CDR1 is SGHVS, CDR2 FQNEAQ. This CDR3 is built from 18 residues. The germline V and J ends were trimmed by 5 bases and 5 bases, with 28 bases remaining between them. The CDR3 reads CASSPPPGNAVAGDEQYF. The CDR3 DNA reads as TGTGCCAGCAGCCCCCCCCCGGGAAATGCCGTGGCAGGGGACGAGCAGTACTTC.

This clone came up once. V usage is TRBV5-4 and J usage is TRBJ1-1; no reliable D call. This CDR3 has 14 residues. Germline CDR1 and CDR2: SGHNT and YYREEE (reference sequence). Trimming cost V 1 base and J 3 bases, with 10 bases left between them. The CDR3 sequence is CASSLNGEYTEAFF. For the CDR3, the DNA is TGTGCCAGCAGCTTGAACGGGGAATACACTGAAGCTTTCTTT. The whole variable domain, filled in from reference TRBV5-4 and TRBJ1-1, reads ETGVTQSPTHLIKTRGQQVTLRCSSQSGHNTVSWYQQALGQGPQFIFQYYREEENGRGNFPPRFSGLQFPNYSSELNVNALELDDSALYLCASSLNGEYTEAFFGQGTRLTVV.

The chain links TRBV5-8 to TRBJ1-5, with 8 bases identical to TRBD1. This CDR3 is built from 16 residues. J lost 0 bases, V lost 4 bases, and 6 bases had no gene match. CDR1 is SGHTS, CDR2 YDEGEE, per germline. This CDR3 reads CASSAGTGNSNQPQHF. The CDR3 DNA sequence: TGTGCCAGCAGCGCCGGGACAGGAAATAGCAATCAGCCCCAGCATTTT.

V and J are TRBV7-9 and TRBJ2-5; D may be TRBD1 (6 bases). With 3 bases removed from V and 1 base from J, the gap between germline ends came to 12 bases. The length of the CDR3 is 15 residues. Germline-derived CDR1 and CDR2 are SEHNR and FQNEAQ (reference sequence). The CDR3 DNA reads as TGTGCCAGCAGCTTTGCACAGGGATTCCAAGAGACCCAGTACTTC. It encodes CASSFAQGFQETQYF.

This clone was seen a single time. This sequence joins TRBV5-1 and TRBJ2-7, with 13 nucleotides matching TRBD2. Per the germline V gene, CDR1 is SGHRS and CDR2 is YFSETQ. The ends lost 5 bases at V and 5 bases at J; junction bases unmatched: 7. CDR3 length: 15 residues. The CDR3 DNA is TGCGCCAGCAGACCAGGACTAGCGGGAGTTCACGAGCAGTACTTC. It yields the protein CASRPGLAGVHEQYF.

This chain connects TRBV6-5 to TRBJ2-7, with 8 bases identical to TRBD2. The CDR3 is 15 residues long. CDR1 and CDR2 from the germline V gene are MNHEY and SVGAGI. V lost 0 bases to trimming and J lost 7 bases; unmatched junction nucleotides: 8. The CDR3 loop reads CASSYSAGGPLEQYF. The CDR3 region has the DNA TGTGCCAGCAGTTACTCGGCGGGGGGCCCCCTGGAGCAGTACTTC.

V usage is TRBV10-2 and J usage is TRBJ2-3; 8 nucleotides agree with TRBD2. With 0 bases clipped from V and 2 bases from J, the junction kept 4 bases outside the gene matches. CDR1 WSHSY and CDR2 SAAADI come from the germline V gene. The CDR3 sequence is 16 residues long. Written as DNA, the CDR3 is TGCGCCAGCAGTGAGTCTGCGGGGGGAATCACAGATACGCAGTATTTT. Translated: CASSESAGGITDTQYF.

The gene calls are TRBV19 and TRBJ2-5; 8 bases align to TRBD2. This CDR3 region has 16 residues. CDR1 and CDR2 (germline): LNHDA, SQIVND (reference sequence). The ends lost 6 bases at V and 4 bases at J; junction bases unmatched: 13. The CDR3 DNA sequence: TGTGCCAGTAGACGGGGGGGGGCGCGGTATGGAGAGACCCAGTACTTC. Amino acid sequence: CASRRGGARYGETQYF.